The entry that follows covers one T cell receptor (beta chain) sequence. Antigen unknown. V lost 1 base to trimming and J lost 5 bases; unmatched junction nucleotides: 3. The CDR3 covers 14 residues. Germline assignment: CDR1 LNHDA and CDR2 SQIVND (reference sequence). The repertoire was sequenced with immunoSEQ multiplex PCR; TCRdb's copy has only in-frame clones and lacks some. There are fewer than 95,000 clones in the sample; 90% to 95% occur only once, and 1.5% to 2% lies in the top ten. This sample was included in a study of graft-versus-host responses after intestinal transplantation. The chain employs TRBV19 and TRBJ1-1, with 8 bases lining up with TRBD1. The clonotype originates from a human donor who received an intestinal transplant. The sequencing used unstimulated CD8+ T cells sorted from spleen or lymph node cells, collected before intestinal transplant. The CDR3 is CASSIVTGGTEAFF. CDR3 DNA: TGTGCCAGTAGTATAGTAACAGGGGGGACTGAAGCTTTCTTT.